The 17 T cell receptor beta chains below were found in one sample sequenced in a study of OX40 agonist ivuxolimab in advanced cancers. Produced via immunoSEQ multiplex PCR; TCRdb's table is partial and in-frame only. The profile shows more than 100,000 clones, approximately 90% of them singletons. The specimen comprised CD4+ or CD8+ T cells sorted from blood, sampled in a trial of the OX40 agonist ivuxolimab. The receptors derive from an adult with an advanced solid tumor such as melanoma, head and neck, liver or kidney cancer.

The chain links TRBV28 to TRBJ2-7, with TRBD1 identical over 9 bases. Germline V gives CDR1 MDHEN, CDR2 SYDVKM. The CDR3 runs 16 residues. With V trimmed by 6 bases and J by 3 bases, 12 bases remained unmatched. CDR3 region: CASSLNRGLIHYEQYF. Written as DNA, the CDR3 is TGTGCCAGCAGCTTAAACAGGGGGCTAATCCACTACGAGCAGTACTTC.

The V gene is TRBV28, the J gene TRBJ2-6; D is ambiguous. CDR3 length: 14 amino acids. The V gene lost 2 bases and the J gene lost 0 bases, with 2 bases spanning the gap. The germline V gene has CDR1 MDHEN and CDR2 SYDVKM. DNA for the CDR3: TGTGCCAGCAGTTTAACCTCTGGGGCCAACGTCCTGACTTTC. Translating gives CASSLTSGANVLTF.

The chain links TRBV7-9 to TRBJ1-1, with a possible D match to TRBD1 (5 bases). Germline values: CDR1 SEHNR, CDR2 FQNEAQ (reference sequence). The V end was cut by 5 bases, the J end by 1 base, with 8 bases between. The CDR3 runs 13 residues. In DNA, the CDR3 is TGTGCCAGCAGCCCACAGGCGAACACTGAAGCTTTCTTT. It yields the protein CASSPQANTEAFF. The variable domain in full, with the rest retrieved from reference TRBV7-9 and TRBJ1-1, is DTGVSQNPRHKITKRGQNVTFRCDPISEHNRLYWYRQTLGQGPEFLTYFQNEAQLEKSRLLSDRFSAERPKGSFSTLEIQRTEQGDSAMYLCASSPQANTEAFFGQGTRLTVV.

The chain carries TRBV6-5 and TRBJ1-4; D is unresolved. This CDR3 is built from 12 residues. V lost 9 bases to trimming and J lost 7 bases, with 12 bases between them. CDR1 and CDR2 from the germline V gene are MNHEY and SVGAGI. CDR3 nucleotide sequence: TGTGCCAGTTCAAGGGTGGGTGAAAAACTGTTTTTT. Translating gives CASSRVGEKLFF.

The gene calls are TRBV6-5 and TRBJ2-6, with D uncertain. The CDR3 contains 13 residues. CDR1 and CDR2 from the germline V gene are MNHEY and SVGAGI. V was cut by 6 bases and J by 1 base, with 4 bases left in between. Here the CDR3 reads CASRLSGANVLTF. The CDR3, as DNA: TGTGCCAGCAGACTATCTGGGGCCAACGTCCTGACTTTC.

This clone showed up just once. One end of the junction does not line up with germline, which may come from a read error. The V and J genes are TRBV7-2 and TRBJ2-2; tentatively, D is TRBD1 (6 bases). The CDR3 consists of 14 residues. Germline values: CDR1 SGHTA, CDR2 FQGNSA. The CDR3: CASSLEGVPGELFF. DNA of the CDR3: TGTGCCAGCAGTTTAGAGGGGGTACCCGGGGAGCTGTTTTTT.

V gene TRBV11-2 combines with J gene TRBJ2-7; 15 nucleotides line up with TRBD2. In germline, CDR1 is SGHAT, CDR2 FQNNGV. The V gene end was trimmed by 5 bases and the J gene end by 2 bases; junction bases not matched to a gene: 4. The CDR3 covers 16 residues. In DNA form, the CDR3 reads TGTGCCAGCAGCCAGGGACTAGCGGGGGGTACCTACGAGCAGTACTTC. Protein sequence: CASSQGLAGGTYEQYF.

The genes are TRBV7-2 and TRBJ1-2; 8 positions match TRBD1. J gave up 6 bases and V 1 base, and 7 bases lay outside the gene matches. Germline CDR1 SGHTA, CDR2 FQGNSA. The length of the CDR3 is 15 residues. Written as DNA, the CDR3 is TGTGCCAGCAGCTTAGTCCTCAGGGGGCGGGATGGCTACACCTTC. Protein product: CASSLVLRGRDGYTF. Filled out from reference TRBV7-2 and TRBJ1-2, the complete variable domain reads GAGVSQSPSNKVTEKGKDVELRCDPISGHTALYWYRQSLGQGLEFLIYFQGNSAPDKSGLPSDRFSAERTGGSVSTLTIQRTQQEDSAVYLCASSLVLRGRDGYTFGSGTRLTVV.

The chain employs TRBV28 and TRBJ1-1; 7 bases line up with TRBD1. In germline, CDR1 is MDHEN, CDR2 SYDVKM. This CDR3 comprises 14 residues. J lost 1 base, V lost 4 bases, and 3 bases had no gene match. The CDR3 spells CASSSHRGNTEAFF. CDR3 coding DNA: TGTGCCAGCAGTTCCCACAGGGGGAACACTGAAGCTTTCTTT. Full variable domain (missing parts from reference TRBV28 and TRBJ1-1): DVKVTQSSRYLVKRTGEKVFLECVQDMDHENMFWYRQDPGLGLRLIYFSYDVKMKEKGDIPEGYSVSREKKERFSLILESASTNQTSMYLCASSSHRGNTEAFFGQGTRLTVV.

The rearrangement links TRBV28 to TRBJ1-6, with TRBD1 as a possible D gene (6 bases). CDR1 is MDHEN and CDR2 is SYDVKM in the germline V gene. Trimming removed 5 bases from V and 6 bases from J, with 17 bases in between. The CDR3 covers 16 residues. The CDR3 loop is CASSGGQSSVNSPLHF. CDR3 DNA sequence: TGTGCCAGCAGTGGAGGACAGTCCTCCGTTAATTCACCCCTCCACTTT.

This clone was counted between two and nine times. The V and J genes are TRBV5-1 and TRBJ1-1; 8 bases are shared with TRBD1. J lost 0 bases, V lost 3 bases, and 7 bases had no gene match. This CDR3 spans 16 amino acids. CDR1 and CDR2 (germline): SGHRS, YFSETQ. CDR3 DNA sequence: TGCGCCAGCAGCTGGACAGGGTTGAGTCTGAACACTGAAGCTTTCTTT. This gives the protein CASSWTGLSLNTEAFF.

This chain uses TRBV18 with TRBJ1-1; D remains unclear. V was pared by 2 bases and J by 0 bases, with 4 bases between. The V gene's germline CDR1 is KGHSH and CDR2 LQKENI. The CDR3 is 13 residues long. The CDR3 bases are TGTGCCAGCTCACCAGGGATGAACACTGAAGCTTTCTTT. It translates to CASSPGMNTEAFF.

The chain links TRBV28 to TRBJ2-5, with D perhaps TRBD1 or TRBD2 (7 bases each). CDR3 length: 15 residues. Germline loops: CDR1 MDHEN, CDR2 SYDVKM. Trimming shortened V by 6 bases and J by 4 bases, and 18 bases separated the two germline ends. The CDR3 bases are TGTGCCAGCAGCGCGGGGGATAGGGACAGAGAGACCCAGTACTTC. Translated, it gives CASSAGDRDRETQYF.

On this clone itself: The sample contains more than one DNA sequence encoding this CDR3. CDR3 DNA: TGCGCCAGCAGCTTGGGACAGCAGAACACTGAAGCTTTCTTT. It yields the protein CASSLGQQNTEAFF. This rearrangement joins TRBV5-1 to TRBJ1-1; TRBD1 is a possible D gene (5 bases). Germline V gives CDR1 SGHRS, CDR2 YFSETQ. This CDR3 spans 14 amino acids. The ends were cut back, 0 bases at V and 1 base at J, with 7 bases in the middle. Full variable domain (missing parts from reference TRBV5-1 and TRBJ1-1): KAGVTQTPRYLIKTRGQQVTLSCSPISGHRSVSWYQQTPGQGLQFLFEYFSETQRNKGNFPGRFSGRQFSNSRSEMNVSTLELGDSALYLCASSLGQQNTEAFFGQGTRLTVV.

The chain is built from TRBV23-1 and TRBJ2-7; D may be TRBD1 (6 bases). TRBV23-1 is reported as an ORF; its role is uncertain. The length of the CDR3 is 14 residues. V was trimmed by 4 bases and J by 2 bases, leaving 12 bases between them. The CDR3, as DNA: TGCGCCAGCAGTCTCCAGGGGAGCGCCTACGAGCAGTACTTC. The encoded protein is CASSLQGSAYEQYF.

The CDR3: CASSPAGGQGAPAGEQYF. The CDR3 DNA follows: TGTGCCAGCTCACCGGCTGGCGGACAGGGGGCCCCTGCTGGCGAGCAGTACTTC. This rearrangement joins TRBV18 to TRBJ2-7, with 11 bases aligning to TRBD1. V shed 3 bases and J 6 bases; nucleotides not matched to a gene: 16. The CDR3 is made up of 18 amino acids. The V gene's germline CDR1 is KGHSH and CDR2 LQKENI.

This chain uses TRBV5-1 with TRBJ2-2; 7 bases map to TRBD1. The length of the CDR3 is 16 residues. Germline V gives CDR1 SGHRS, CDR2 YFSETQ. V lost 0 bases, J lost 4 bases, and 6 bases stayed unmatched. CDR3 region: CASSLVRDSSTGELFF. Here the CDR3 DNA reads TGCGCCAGCAGCTTGGTACGGGACAGCAGCACCGGGGAGCTGTTTTTT.